This entry lists 26 T cell receptor beta chains sequenced from one sample in a study of control samples from healthy donors and cancer patients. The assay was immunoSEQ multiplex PCR, and TCRdb's table has in-frame clones only and misses some. The table shows 150,000 to 200,000 clones, with roughly 95% occurring only once. Sequencing input: blood. The receptors derive from a woman aged 25 to 39 in good health.

The chain is built from TRBV4-2 and TRBJ1-4; no clear D. CDR3 length equals 14 residues. Germline V gene data show CDR1 as LGHNA and CDR2 as YNFKEQ. The germline V and J ends were trimmed by 1 base and 4 bases, with 7 bases remaining between them. DNA of the CDR3: TGTGCCAGCAGCCAAGCCGCGAATAATGAAAAACTGTTTTTT. Translated, it gives CASSQAANNEKLFF.

The chain is built from TRBV30 and TRBJ1-5; 7 bases match TRBD1. This CDR3 comprises 14 residues. J was trimmed by 1 base and V by 2 bases; bases with no gene match: 2. CDR1 is GTSNPN and CDR2 is SVGIG in the germline V gene (reference sequence). The CDR3 DNA follows: TGTGCCTGGAGTAAGGGGGCCAGCAATCAGCCCCAGCATTTT. Residues: CAWSKGASNQPQHF.

The chain has TRBV7-2 and TRBJ2-1; D assignment may be TRBD1 or TRBD2 (5 bases each). CDR3 length equals 16 residues. From germline, CDR1 is SGHTA and CDR2 FQGNSA. Trimming took 6 bases from V and 0 from J, leaving 15 bases between them. The CDR3 sequence: CASSLDSGLSYNEQFF. The DNA for the CDR3 is TGTGCCAGCAGTCTCGACTCGGGGCTCTCCTACAATGAGCAGTTCTTC.

V usage is TRBV5-4 and J usage is TRBJ2-3; possible D gene TRBD2, 6 bases. Germline V gene sequence: CDR1 SGHNT, CDR2 YYREEE (reference sequence). V was shortened by 1 base and J by 4 bases, with 10 bases between the two germline ends. There are 14 residues in the CDR3. Written as DNA, the CDR3 is TGTGCCAGCAGCTTGTCCACGGGAGCAGATACGCAGTATTTT. Protein sequence: CASSLSTGADTQYF.

The V call is TRBV2, the J call TRBJ2-7; unclear D gene. Germline lookup yields CDR1 SNHLY and CDR2 FYNNEI. Trimming took 3 bases from V and 5 from J, leaving 2 bases between them. The CDR3 has 10 residues. The CDR3 reads CASSENEQYF. As DNA, the CDR3 is TGTGCCAGCAGTGAGAACGAGCAGTACTTC.

This chain connects TRBV7-9 to TRBJ2-4, with D perhaps matching TRBD2 (5 bases). Trimming took 2 bases from V and 0 from J, leaving 8 bases between them. Per the germline V gene, CDR1 is SEHNR and CDR2 is FQNEAQ (reference sequence). The CDR3 is 15 amino acids. The chain's CDR3 is CASSLTGLAKNIQYF. CDR3 sequence (DNA): TGTGCCAGCAGCTTAACGGGGTTAGCCAAAAACATTCAGTACTTC. Based on the CDR3 plus reference TRBV7-9 and TRBJ2-4, the full variable domain is DTGVSQNPRHKITKRGQNVTFRCDPISEHNRLYWYRQTLGQGPEFLTYFQNEAQLEKSRLLSDRFSAERPKGSFSTLEIQRTEQGDSAMYLCASSLTGLAKNIQYFGAGTRLSVL.

V gene TRBV11-2 combines with J gene TRBJ2-3; possible D gene TRBD2, 6 bases. Between the trimmed V and J ends, which lost 3 bases and 1 base, there was a span of 11 bases. CDR3 length: 15 amino acids. Germline CDR1 SGHAT, CDR2 FQNNGV. The CDR3 loop is CASSLVPSGTDTQYF. CDR3 nucleotides: TGTGCCAGCAGCTTGGTTCCTAGCGGCACAGATACGCAGTATTTT.

The chain carries TRBV4-1 and TRBJ1-1, with D perhaps TRBD1 (6 bases). Germline CDR1 reads MGHRA; CDR2 reads YSYEKL. The length of the CDR3 is 13 residues. The V gene lost 4 bases and the J gene lost 1 base, with 7 bases spanning the gap. CDR3 DNA: TGCGCCAGCAGCCCGACAGGGAACACTGAAGCTTTCTTT. Protein sequence: CASSPTGNTEAFF.

The chain employs TRBV3-1 (or the pseudogene TRBV3-2) and TRBJ1-4; D is undetermined. In germline, CDR1 is LGHDT, CDR2 YNNKEL (reference sequence). The V and J ends lost 4 bases and 7 bases respectively, with 4 bases between them. This CDR3 is 11 amino acids long. In nucleotides, the CDR3 is TGTGCCAGCAGCCTGCTTGAAAAACTGTTTTTT. Encoded protein: CASSLLEKLFF.

The gene calls are TRBV19 and TRBJ2-1, with a weak D call TRBD2 (5 bases). Trimming stripped 5 bases from V and 4 bases from J, with 9 bases between. CDR1 LNHDA and CDR2 SQIVND come from the germline V gene (reference sequence). This CDR3 region has 13 residues. The CDR3 DNA is TGTGCCAGTAGTCCGGACTGGTACAATGAGCAGTTCTTC. Its protein is CASSPDWYNEQFF.

V gene TRBV9 combines with J gene TRBJ2-3; the D gene could be TRBD1 or TRBD2 (6 bases each). V dropped 0 bases and J dropped 6 bases, with 11 bases sitting between them. Germline V gene lookup returns CDR1 SGDLS and CDR2 YYNGEE. This CDR3 region has 14 residues. The DNA of the CDR3 is TGTGCCAGCAGCGTAGATCGGGGGCGGGATACGCAGTATTTT. The encoded protein is CASSVDRGRDTQYF.

The V call is TRBV21-1, the J call TRBJ1-1. TRBV21-1 is listed as a pseudogene. The CDR3 contains 16 residues. This CDR3 reads CASSKNVRVGRGEAFF. CDR3 in DNA: TGTGCCAGCAGCAAAAACGTCAGGGTAGGGAGAGGTGAAGCTTTCTTT.

The rearrangement joins TRBV19 to TRBJ2-2; TRBD1 is a possible D gene (6 bases). From germline, CDR1 is LNHDA and CDR2 SQIVND (reference sequence). This CDR3 contains 14 residues. Between the trimmed V and J ends, which lost 6 bases and 0 bases, there was a span of 8 bases. CDR3 sequence (DNA): TGTGCCAGTAGACAGGGCTCGAACACCGGGGAGCTGTTTTTT. It is translated as CASRQGSNTGELFF. The full variable domain, with the rest looked up from reference TRBV19 and TRBJ2-2, is DGGITQSPKYLFRKEGQNVTLSCEQNLNHDAMYWYRQDPGQGLRLIYYSQIVNDFQKGDIAEGYSVSREKKESFPLTVTSAQKNPTAFYLCASRQGSNTGELFFGEGSRLTVL.

The rearrangement joins TRBV28 to TRBJ1-5; the match to TRBD1 covers 8 bases. This CDR3 is 16 amino acids long. CDR1 is MDHEN and CDR2 is SYDVKM in the germline V gene. After removal of 1 base from V and 7 bases from J, the junction contained 9 bases not matched to a gene. The CDR3 spells CASSLFLGQAGQPQHF. CDR3 DNA sequence: TGTGCCAGCAGTTTATTCTTGGGACAGGCAGGCCAGCCCCAGCATTTT.

The CDR3 DNA sequence: TGCGCCAGCAGCAGACGAGCGGGAAGCTCTCCGTACGAGCAGTACTTC. Its protein product is CASSRRAGSSPYEQYF. V is TRBV4-1 and J is TRBJ2-7; 7 nucleotides agree with TRBD2. The CDR3 length is 16 residues. After removal of 5 bases from V and 4 bases from J, the junction contained 14 bases not matched to a gene. Looked up from germline, CDR1 is MGHRA and CDR2 is YSYEKL.

V and J are TRBV4-1 and TRBJ1-6; a possible D gene is TRBD1 (5 bases). The germline CDR1 and CDR2 sequences are MGHRA and YSYEKL. CDR3 size: 15 residues. V dropped 0 bases and J dropped 7 bases, with 10 bases sitting between them. In nucleotides, the CDR3 is TGCGCCAGCAGCCAAGAGGGCAGGGTGAATTCACCCCTCCACTTT. Amino acids: CASSQEGRVNSPLHF.

This clone was counted between two and nine times. The CDR3 nucleotides read TGTGCCAGCAGTGAAACTAGCGGGGAAAGCACAGATACGCAGTATTTT. It translates to CASSETSGESTDTQYF. The chain employs TRBV6-4 and TRBJ2-3, with 10 nucleotides matching TRBD2. Germline-derived CDR1 and CDR2 are MRHNA and SNTAGT. This CDR3 has 16 amino acids. Losses at the gene ends were 3 bases for V and 0 bases for J; bases not matched to a gene: 3.

The genes are TRBV15 and TRBJ2-7, with TRBD2 matching over 10 bases. After removal of 0 bases from V and 2 bases from J, the junction contained 7 bases not matched to a gene. Germline loops: CDR1 LNHNV, CDR2 YYDKDF (reference sequence). The CDR3 has 17 residues. In DNA, the CDR3 is TGTGCCACCAGCAGAGATCAGGGGACTAGCGTGGCCTACGAGCAGTACTTC. Its protein product is CATSRDQGTSVAYEQYF.

The chain combines TRBV5-1 with TRBJ1-3; 8 nucleotides match TRBD1. The germline CDR1 and CDR2 sequences are SGHRS and YFSETQ. The CDR3 is made up of 17 amino acids. The J segment lost 0 bases and the V segment lost 3 bases, leaving 8 bases of the junction unmatched. CDR3 amino acids: CASSSGTGSSSGNTIYF. The CDR3 nucleotides read TGCGCCAGCAGCTCCGGGACAGGTTCTTCCTCTGGAAACACCATATATTTT.

The genes are TRBV6-4 and TRBJ2-2; D unresolved. The V gene lost 2 bases and the J gene lost 3 bases, with 4 bases spanning the gap. CDR3 length: 13 residues. Germline assignment: CDR1 MRHNA and CDR2 SNTAGT. CDR3 region: CASSDRDTGELFF. The CDR3 region has the DNA TGTGCCAGCAGTGACAGGGACACCGGGGAGCTGTTTTTT.

The rearrangement links TRBV5-4 to TRBJ2-1, with D perhaps TRBD1 (7 bases). Trimming took 4 bases from V and 9 from J, leaving 14 bases between them. Germline V gene lookup returns CDR1 SGHNT and CDR2 YYREEE (reference sequence). CDR3 length: 13 residues. The CDR3 DNA is TGTGCCAGCAGCCTTCGACAGGGAGGTGAGCAGTTCTTC. This codes for CASSLRQGGEQFF.

The rearrangement uses TRBV9 and TRBJ2-7; D not certain. Trimming pared 1 base from V and 1 base from J, leaving 9 bases between. The CDR3 runs 14 residues. The V gene's germline CDR1 is SGDLS and CDR2 YYNGEE. For the CDR3, the DNA is TGTGCCAGCAGCGTAACAGAACTTTCCTACGAGCAGTACTTC. Encoded protein: CASSVTELSYEQYF.

V and J are TRBV28 and TRBJ1-1, with D unresolved. The germline V and J ends were trimmed by 5 bases and 0 bases, with 10 bases remaining between them. CDR3 size: 14 residues. Germline loops: CDR1 MDHEN, CDR2 SYDVKM. In DNA, the CDR3 is TGTGCCAGCAGTGTCGCGTTTATGAACACTGAAGCTTTCTTT. This translates into CASSVAFMNTEAFF.

The chain links TRBV6-5 to TRBJ2-7; 8 bases align to TRBD2. CDR1 is MNHEY and CDR2 is SVGAGI in the germline V gene. This CDR3 spans 15 amino acids. With V trimmed by 3 bases and J by 2 bases, 6 bases remained unmatched. The CDR3 sequence: CASSYSAGAAYEQYF. The DNA for the CDR3 is TGTGCCAGCAGTTATTCAGCGGGAGCAGCCTACGAGCAGTACTTC.

In this sample, this clone turned up once. The chain links TRBV7-6 to TRBJ2-1, with D tentatively TRBD1 (6 bases). The CDR3 loop spans 18 amino acids. Germline CDR1 reads SGHVS; CDR2 reads FNYEAQ. Trimming pared 5 bases from V and 5 bases from J, leaving 25 bases between. CDR3: CASSGLPVLGHKNNEQFF. Written as DNA, the CDR3 is TGTGCCAGCAGCGGACTGCCCGTTTTGGGACATAAGAACAATGAGCAGTTCTTC.

This rearrangement joins TRBV30 to TRBJ2-1; 9 bases are shared with TRBD2. The V gene's germline CDR1 is GTSNPN and CDR2 SVGIG (reference sequence). The junction had 1 base not matched to a gene; V was cut back by 5 bases and J by 5 bases. This CDR3 spans 12 amino acids. The CDR3 DNA follows: TGTGCCTGGTGCGGGAGGGACAATGAGCAGTTCTTC. Its protein product is CAWCGRDNEQFF.